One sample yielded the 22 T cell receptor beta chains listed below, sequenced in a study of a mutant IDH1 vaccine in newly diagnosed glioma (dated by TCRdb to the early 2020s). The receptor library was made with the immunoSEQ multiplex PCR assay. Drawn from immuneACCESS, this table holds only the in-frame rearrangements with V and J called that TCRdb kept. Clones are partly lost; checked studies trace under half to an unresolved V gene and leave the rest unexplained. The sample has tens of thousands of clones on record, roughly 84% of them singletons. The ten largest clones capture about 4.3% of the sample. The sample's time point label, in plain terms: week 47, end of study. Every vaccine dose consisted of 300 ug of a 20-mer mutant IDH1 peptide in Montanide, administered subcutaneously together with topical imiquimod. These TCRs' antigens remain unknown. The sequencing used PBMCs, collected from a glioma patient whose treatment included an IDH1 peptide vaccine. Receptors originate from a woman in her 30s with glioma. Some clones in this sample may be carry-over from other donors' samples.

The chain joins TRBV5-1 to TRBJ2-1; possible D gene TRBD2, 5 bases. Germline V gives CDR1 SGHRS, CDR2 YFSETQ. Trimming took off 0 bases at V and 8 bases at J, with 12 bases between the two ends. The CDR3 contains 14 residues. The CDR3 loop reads CASSLALPGDEQFF. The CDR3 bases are TGCGCCAGCAGCTTGGCCCTTCCCGGGGATGAGCAGTTCTTC. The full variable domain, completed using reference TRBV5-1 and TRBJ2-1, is KAGVTQTPRYLIKTRGQQVTLSCSPISGHRSVSWYQQTPGQGLQFLFEYFSETQRNKGNFPGRFSGRQFSNSRSEMNVSTLELGDSALYLCASSLALPGDEQFFGPGTRLTVL.

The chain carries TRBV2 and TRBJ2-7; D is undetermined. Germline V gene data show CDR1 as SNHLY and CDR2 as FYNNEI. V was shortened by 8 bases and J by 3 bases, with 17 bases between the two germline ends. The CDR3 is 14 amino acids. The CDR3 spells CASGEETAVYEQYF. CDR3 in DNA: TGTGCCAGCGGGGAAGAGACGGCGGTCTACGAGCAGTACTTC.

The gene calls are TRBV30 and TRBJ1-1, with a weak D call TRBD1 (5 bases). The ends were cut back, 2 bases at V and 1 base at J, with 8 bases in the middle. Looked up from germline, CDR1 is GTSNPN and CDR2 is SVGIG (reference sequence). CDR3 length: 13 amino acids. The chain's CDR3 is CAWSFGGNTEAFF. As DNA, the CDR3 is TGTGCCTGGAGTTTTGGGGGGAACACTGAAGCTTTCTTT. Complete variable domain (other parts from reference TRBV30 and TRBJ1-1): SQTIHQWPATLVQPVGSPLSLECTVEGTSNPNLYWYRQAAGRGLQLLFYSVGIGQISSEVPQNLSASRPQDRQFILSSKKLLLSDSGFYLCAWSFGGNTEAFFGQGTRLTVV.

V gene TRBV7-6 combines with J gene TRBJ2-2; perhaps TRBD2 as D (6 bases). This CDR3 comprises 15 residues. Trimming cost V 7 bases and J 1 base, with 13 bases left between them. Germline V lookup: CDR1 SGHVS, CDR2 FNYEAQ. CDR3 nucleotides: TGTGCCAGCACCCAAGGGGACTTGAACACCGGGGAGCTGTTTTTT. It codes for CASTQGDLNTGELFF.

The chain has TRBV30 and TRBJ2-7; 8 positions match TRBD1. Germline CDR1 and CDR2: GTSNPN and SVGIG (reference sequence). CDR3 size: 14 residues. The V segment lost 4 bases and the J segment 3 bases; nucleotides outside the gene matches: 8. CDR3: CAWNYQGAYYEQYF. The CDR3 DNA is TGTGCCTGGAATTATCAGGGGGCCTACTACGAGCAGTACTTC.

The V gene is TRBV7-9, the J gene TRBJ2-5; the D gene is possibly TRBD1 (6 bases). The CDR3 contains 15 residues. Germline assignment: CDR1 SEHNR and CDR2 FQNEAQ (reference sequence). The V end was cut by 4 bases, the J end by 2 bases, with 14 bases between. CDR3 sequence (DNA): TGTGCCAGCAGCTCCCGGGACAAGCATCAAGAGACCCAGTACTTC. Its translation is CASSSRDKHQETQYF. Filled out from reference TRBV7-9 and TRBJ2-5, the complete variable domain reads DTGVSQNPRHKITKRGQNVTFRCDPISEHNRLYWYRQTLGQGPEFLTYFQNEAQLEKSRLLSDRFSAERPKGSFSTLEIQRTEQGDSAMYLCASSSRDKHQETQYFGPGTRLLVL.

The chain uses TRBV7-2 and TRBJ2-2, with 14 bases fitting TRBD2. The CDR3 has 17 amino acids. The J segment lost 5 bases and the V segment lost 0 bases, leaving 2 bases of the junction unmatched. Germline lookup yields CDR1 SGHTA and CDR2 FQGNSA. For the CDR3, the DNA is TGTGCCAGCAGCTTAGCGAGGACTAGCGGGAGGACCGGGGAGCTGTTTTTT. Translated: CASSLARTSGRTGELFF.

The CDR3 DNA reads TGTGCCAGCAGTTCAGCTAGCGGGAGCGGGACAGATACGCAGTATTTT. Protein product: CASSSASGSGTDTQYF. The chain links TRBV11-2 to TRBJ2-3; TRBD2 matches 10 bases. CDR1 is SGHAT, CDR2 FQNNGV, per germline. The CDR3 loop spans 16 amino acids. Trimming at V came to 6 bases and at J to 3 bases, leaving 9 bases not matched to a gene.

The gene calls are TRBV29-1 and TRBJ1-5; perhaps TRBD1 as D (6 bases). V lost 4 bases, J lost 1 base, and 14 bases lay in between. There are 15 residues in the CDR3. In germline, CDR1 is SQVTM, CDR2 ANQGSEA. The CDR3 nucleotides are TGCAGCGTTGCCGGGGGAGGGGGGAGCAATCAGCCCCAGCATTTT. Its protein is CSVAGGGGSNQPQHF.

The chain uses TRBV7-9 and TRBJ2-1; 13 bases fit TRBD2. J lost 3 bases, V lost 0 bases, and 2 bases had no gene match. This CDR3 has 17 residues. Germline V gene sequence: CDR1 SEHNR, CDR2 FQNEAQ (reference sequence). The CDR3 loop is CASSLAGLAGSYNEQFF. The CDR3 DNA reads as TGTGCCAGCAGCTTAGCGGGACTAGCGGGGAGCTACAATGAGCAGTTCTTC.

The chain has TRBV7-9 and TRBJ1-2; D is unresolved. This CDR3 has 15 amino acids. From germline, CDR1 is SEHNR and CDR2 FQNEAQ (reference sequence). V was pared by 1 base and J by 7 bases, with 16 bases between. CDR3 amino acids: CASSLVSLGFSGYTF. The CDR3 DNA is TGTGCCAGCAGCTTAGTCTCATTGGGGTTCTCTGGCTACACCTTC.

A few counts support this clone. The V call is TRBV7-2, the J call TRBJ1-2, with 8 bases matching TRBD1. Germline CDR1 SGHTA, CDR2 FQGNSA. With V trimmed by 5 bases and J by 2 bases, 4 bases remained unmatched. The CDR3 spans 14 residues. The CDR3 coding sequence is TGTGCCAGCAGCACCCGACAGGGGAACTATGGCTACACCTTC. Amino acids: CASSTRQGNYGYTF.

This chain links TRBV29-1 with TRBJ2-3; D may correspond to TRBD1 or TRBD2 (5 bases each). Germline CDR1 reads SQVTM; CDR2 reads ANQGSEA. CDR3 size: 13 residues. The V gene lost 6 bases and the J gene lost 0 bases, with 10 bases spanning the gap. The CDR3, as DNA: TGCAGCGTCCGGGACCCCAGCACAGATACGCAGTATTTT. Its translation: CSVRDPSTDTQYF.

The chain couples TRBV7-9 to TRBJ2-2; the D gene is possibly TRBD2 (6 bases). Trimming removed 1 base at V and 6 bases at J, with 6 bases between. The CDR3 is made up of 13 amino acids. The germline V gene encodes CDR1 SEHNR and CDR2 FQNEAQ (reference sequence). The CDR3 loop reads CASSLGLAGELFF. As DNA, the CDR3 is TGTGCCAGCAGCTTAGGACTAGCCGGGGAGCTGTTTTTT.

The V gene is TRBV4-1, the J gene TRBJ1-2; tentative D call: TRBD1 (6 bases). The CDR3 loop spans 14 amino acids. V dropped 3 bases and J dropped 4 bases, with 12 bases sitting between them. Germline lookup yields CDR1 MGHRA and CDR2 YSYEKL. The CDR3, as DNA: TGCGCCAGCAGCCATGACCCAGGGGTCTATGGCTACACCTTC. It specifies CASSHDPGVYGYTF.

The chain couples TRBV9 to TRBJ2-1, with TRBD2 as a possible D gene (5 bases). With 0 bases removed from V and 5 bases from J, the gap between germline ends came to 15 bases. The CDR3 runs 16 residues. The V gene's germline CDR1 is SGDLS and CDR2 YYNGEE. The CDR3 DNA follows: TGTGCCAGCAGCGTAGCATCAGAGGGAGTGGACAATGAGCAGTTCTTC. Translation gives CASSVASEGVDNEQFF.

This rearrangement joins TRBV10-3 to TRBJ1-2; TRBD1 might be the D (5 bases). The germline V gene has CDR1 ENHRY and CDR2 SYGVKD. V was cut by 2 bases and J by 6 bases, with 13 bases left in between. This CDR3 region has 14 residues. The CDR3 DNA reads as TGTGCCATCAGTGAGATGACAGAACCTAATGGCTACACCTTC. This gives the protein CAISEMTEPNGYTF.

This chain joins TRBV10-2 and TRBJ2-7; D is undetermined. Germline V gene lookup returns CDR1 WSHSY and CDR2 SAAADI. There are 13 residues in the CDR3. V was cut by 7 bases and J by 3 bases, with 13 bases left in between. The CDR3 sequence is CASTHSDHYEQYF. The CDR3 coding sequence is TGCGCCAGCACGCACAGCGATCACTACGAGCAGTACTTC.

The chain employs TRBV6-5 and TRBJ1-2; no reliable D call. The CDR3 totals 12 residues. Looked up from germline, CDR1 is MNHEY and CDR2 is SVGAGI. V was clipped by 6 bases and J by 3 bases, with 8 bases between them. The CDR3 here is CASRRLHYGYTF. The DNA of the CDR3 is TGTGCCAGCAGACGCCTCCACTATGGCTACACCTTC.

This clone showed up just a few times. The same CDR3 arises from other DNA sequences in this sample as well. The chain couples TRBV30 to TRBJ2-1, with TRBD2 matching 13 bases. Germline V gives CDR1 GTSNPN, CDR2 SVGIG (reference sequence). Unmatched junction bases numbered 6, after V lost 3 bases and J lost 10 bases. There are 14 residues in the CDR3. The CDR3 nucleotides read TGTGCCTGGAGACTAGCGGGAGGGCCGGGGGAGCAGTTCTTC. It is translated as CAWRLAGGPGEQFF.

The CDR3 sequence: CASSPASGGGGAYEQYF. The CDR3 coding sequence is TGTGCCAGCTCACCGGCCAGCGGGGGGGGAGGGGCCTACGAGCAGTACTTC. This chain links TRBV18 with TRBJ2-7, with 10 bases aligning to TRBD2. V trimming: 3 bases; J trimming: 2 bases; junction bases outside the gene matches: 10. Germline assignment: CDR1 KGHSH and CDR2 LQKENI. The CDR3 sequence is 17 residues long. Full variable domain (missing parts from reference TRBV18 and TRBJ2-7): NAGVMQNPRHLVRRRGQEARLRCSPMKGHSHVYWYRQLPEEGLKFMVYLQKENIIDESGMPKERFSAEFPKEGPSILRIQQVVRGDSAAYFCASSPASGGGGAYEQYFGPGTRLTVT.

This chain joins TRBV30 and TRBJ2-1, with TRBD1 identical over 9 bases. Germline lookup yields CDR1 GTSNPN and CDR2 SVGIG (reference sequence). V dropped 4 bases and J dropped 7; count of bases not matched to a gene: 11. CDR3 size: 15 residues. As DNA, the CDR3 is TGTGCCTGGACTGATACAGGGGGCGCGGGAAATGAGCAGTTCTTC. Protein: CAWTDTGGAGNEQFF. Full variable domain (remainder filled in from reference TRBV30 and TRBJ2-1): SQTIHQWPATLVQPVGSPLSLECTVEGTSNPNLYWYRQAAGRGLQLLFYSVGIGQISSEVPQNLSASRPQDRQFILSSKKLLLSDSGFYLCAWTDTGGAGNEQFFGPGTRLTVL.